The sequence of this T cell receptor (beta chain) was determined in a study of T cells in Graves' hyperthyroidism and ophthalmopathy (dated by TCRdb to about 2019). About the investigation overall: Peripheral blood was sampled at the time of initial diagnosis, prior to any treatment. To identify TCR V-J signatures that set the groups apart, the researchers used a discovery cohort of about a hundred patients, made up of fewer than 50 with Graves' ophthalmopathy and around 58 with stable Graves' hyperthyroidism. Whether ophthalmopathy could be predicted prospectively was tested in an independent validation cohort made up of under 20 hyperthyroidism patients plus 17 patients who later progressed to ophthalmopathy. The 95 to 100 discovery patients were randomly split 7:3 into training and test sets. In about 6 Graves' hyperthyroidism patients, the study also compared T-cell repertoires from thyroid tissue with T-cell repertoires from blood. Once sampling was done, hyperthyroidism patients were given methimazole at a starting dose of 30 mg daily, whereas ophthalmopathy patients were given high-dose intravenous methylprednisolone. TCR Vbeta CDR3 sequencing of around 130 peripheral blood samples (43 ophthalmopathy, 75 or so hyperthyroidism and approximately 17 progressor patients) is reported in the paper.

On this clonotype: There is no known antigen for this receptor. One base away there is no much larger clone; base qualities are not given.

TCR beta CDR3 regions were amplified from RNA transcripts. The first round of RT-PCR for the TCR CDR3 was performed with the HTBI primer set and the Qiagen OneStep RT-PCR kit. A second multiplex PCR round built the libraries, followed by size selection and purification. Paired-end sequencing of the libraries was performed with 100 bp reads on an Illumina HiSeq2000. In the authors' own workflow: SOAPnuke was used to process the raw data, throwing out any read that contained adapters or uncalled bases, had a mean Phred below 15, or lacked an exact constant-primer or identifier match. COPE v1.2.5 was used to merge the high-quality paired reads, and each unique nucleotide sequence was defined as a clonotype. MiTCR v1.1 was used to align clonotypes to the IMGT TRBV, TRBD and TRBJ reference segments. The analysis was restricted to V-J combinations with a frequency above 0.0001, which together covered 98% to 99.2% of the repertoires. A TCS score was defined as the ratio between F50 (clonal expansion) and ExV (chaos), using BLOSUM62-based TCRdist between CDR3 peptides within each V-J. Welch's t-statistics and random forest reduced 514 V-J features to around 14, which were used in a naive Bayes classifier (R e1071). TCRdb redid the processing of the public reads, applying fastp at Q25 and MiXCR, and retained in-frame beta chains. Each CDR3 protein gets just one entry, which takes the most common genes and DNA from the rows behind it. The V and J calls reflect TCRdb's pipeline rather than the authors' work. For this sample there are hundreds of thousands of distinct CDR3 sequences; roughly 15% appear just once. The leading ten clones occupy under 15% of the sample.

Study-wide conclusions, independent of this receptor: Most expanded thyroid clonotypes (frequency above 0.001) were also detected in blood, a finding suggesting that blood repertoires may reflect thyroid immune responses. No statistical method was used to set the sample size in advance, and investigators knew the group allocation. Ophthalmopathy was separated from stable hyperthyroidism by a 13 V-J signature model, with over 85% sensitivity and about 81% specificity obtained in cross-validation and 80%/75% obtained in testing. During validation, the model predicted progression to ophthalmopathy a median of about 5.9 months ahead of onset, with roughly 65% sensitivity and less than 85% specificity.

In the ophthalmopathy patients, disease was moderately to severely active, with a Clinical Activity Score of 3 or more, a NOSPECS grade of 4 or more, and a duration of less than 3 months. Exclusion was applied to patients with uncontrolled infections, other autoimmune diseases, pregnancy or lactation. Diagnoses relied on clinical symptoms, serum thyroxine and TRAb, thyroid ultrasound and orbital computed tomography. PBMCs were isolated from around 10 ml of fresh peripheral blood by Ficoll-Paque density gradient centrifugation. Total RNA was extracted with Trizol reagent, and quality was checked on an Agilent 2100 Bioanalyzer. The V and J ends are trimmed by 8 bases and 2 bases, leaving 10 bases between them. The germline V gene specifies MGHRA as CDR1 and YSYEKL as CDR2. From the cysteine through the phenylalanine, the CDR3 covers 13 amino acids. The entry retains the CDR3 DNA only, 39 bases that are in frame from base 1.

This receptor was obtained from a man between 18 and 29 years old with Graves' ophthalmopathy. The sequencing input was blood. The chain couples TRBV4-1 to TRBJ2-1; the D gene is not confidently resolved. The CDR3 protein: CASGLGTYNEQFF. The bases read TGCGCCAGCGGGTTAGGAACCTACAATGAGCAGTTCTTC.